This T cell receptor beta chain was identified during a study of OX40 agonist ivuxolimab in advanced cancers. Turning to the overall study: Ivuxolimab was a fully human IgG2 agonistic monoclonal antibody targeting the costimulatory receptor OX40 (CD134). The point of sequencing TCRbeta in the periphery was to test whether ivuxolimab changed TCR sequence diversity and drove clonal T-cell expansion. Intravenous ivuxolimab was administered to patients every 2 weeks at six dose levels: 0.01, 0.1, 0.3, 1.5, 3 and 10 mg/kg. A male proportion of roughly 80% and a mean age of 60 years, ranging from about 23 to 79, were recorded for the dose-escalation cohort. Among the roughly 50 dose-escalation patients, roughly 20 had hepatocellular carcinoma, 15 or so melanoma, 9 renal cell carcinoma and 9 head and neck cancer. The paper covers the monotherapy dose-escalation part of the phase I ivuxolimab trial, which included N of about 50 patients. Three dose-escalation patients achieved partial responses, one with hepatocellular carcinoma and two with cutaneous melanoma. Patients were allowed to have had prior anti-PD-1, anti-PD-L1 or anti-CTLA-4 therapy, and 40% of the dose-escalation patients had previously received checkpoint inhibitors. Study-wide findings and limitations: Partial responders in the 0.1-3.0 mg/kg groups had among the lowest normalized peripheral clonal expansion, especially among CD8+ T cells. The antigen specificity of the clonally expanded peripheral T cells was not determined. Low levels of normalized T-cell clonal expansion were also seen in some patients who did not respond. At doses of 0.1 to 3.0 mg/kg, clonal expansion of both CD4+ and CD8+ T cells in blood was seen between baseline and week 6. After ivuxolimab, expanded clones were on average more numerous among CD8+ T cells than among CD4+ T cells.

V is clipped by 2 bases and J by 7 bases, and the sequence between their germline boundaries is 6 bases long. The cysteine opens and the phenylalanine closes a CDR3 of 11 amino acids. The read is trimmed to its CDR3 DNA, 33 bases read in frame from base 1. As encoded in the germline V gene (reference sequence), CDR1 is SEHNR while CDR2 is FQNEAQ. Note on this clone: Its antigen is currently not known. Within one base of it there is no much larger clone, and no base qualities were kept.

Patients with autoimmune disease history or receiving systemic immunosuppression were excluded from the trial. In every dose cohort, peripheral blood was drawn for TCR sequencing at baseline, cycle 4 day 1, and cycle 7 day 1. Samples came from an open-label, multicenter, first-in-human phase I dose-escalation trial of ivuxolimab. Adults with locally advanced or metastatic head and neck squamous cell, hepatocellular, melanoma or renal cell carcinoma were enrolled in the trial. CD4+ and CD8+ T cells were sorted separately from peripheral blood before TCR sequencing. Genomic DNA was isolated from the sorted cells so that the TCRbeta CDR3 region could be sequenced. The immunoSEQ Assay was used for sequencing of TCRbeta CDR3 regions. Sourced from immuneACCESS, this table was stored by TCRdb with only in-frame sequences that have V and J called. A share of the clones is absent; for the studies checked, an unresolved V gene accounts for under half, and the remainder has no known explanation. For this sample the table gives approximately 60,000 clones, of which 84% were detected only once. Of the sample, under 30% falls within the top ten clones.

The sequences come from CD4+ or CD8+ T cells sorted from blood, collected in a trial of the OX40 agonist ivuxolimab. Recombination linked TRBV7-9 to TRBJ2-7; TRBD1 is a weak D gene call, 5 bases matching. This receptor was taken from an adult with an advanced solid tumor such as melanoma, head and neck, liver or kidney cancer. The CDR3 region has the sequence CASSLNREQYF. The nucleotide sequence is TGTGCCAGCAGCTTAAACAGGGAGCAGTACTTC.